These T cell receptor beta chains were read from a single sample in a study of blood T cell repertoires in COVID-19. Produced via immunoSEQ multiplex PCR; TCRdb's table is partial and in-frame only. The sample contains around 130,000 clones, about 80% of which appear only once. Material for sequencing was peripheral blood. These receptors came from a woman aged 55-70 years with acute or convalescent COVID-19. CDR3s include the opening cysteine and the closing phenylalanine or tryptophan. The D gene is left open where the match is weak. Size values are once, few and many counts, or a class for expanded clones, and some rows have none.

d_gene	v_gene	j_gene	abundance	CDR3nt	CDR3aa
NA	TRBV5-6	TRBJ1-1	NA	TGTGCCAGCAGCTTCTTACCCGACATGGCAGGCACTGAAGCTTTCTTT	CASSFLPDMAGTEAFF
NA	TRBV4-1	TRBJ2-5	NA	TGCGCCAGCAGCCAAGACGCGCCCGGGGGCCAGTACTTC	CASSQDAPGGQYF
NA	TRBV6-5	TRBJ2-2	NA	TGTGCCAGCAGTTATAGGACTTCCACCGGGGAGCTGTTTTTT	CASSYRTSTGELFF
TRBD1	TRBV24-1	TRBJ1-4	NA	TGTGCCACCAGTGATTCACGGACAGGCGGTGAAAAACTGTTTTTT	CATSDSRTGGEKLFF
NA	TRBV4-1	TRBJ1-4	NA	TGCGCCAGCAGCCAAGGGGGCCAAGGGGTGAAACTGTTTTTT	CASSQGGQGVKLFF
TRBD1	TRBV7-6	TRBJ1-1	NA	TGTGCCAGCAGCTTAGGGGGAGGACGGACAGGCACTGAAGCTTTCTTT	CASSLGGGRTGTEAFF
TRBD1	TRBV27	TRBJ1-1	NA	TGTGCCAGCAGGGACAGGATAAACACTGAAGCTTTCTTT	CASRDRINTEAFF
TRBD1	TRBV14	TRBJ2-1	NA	TGTGCCAGCAGCCCTGGACAGGGGGCTTACAATGAGCAGTTCTTC	CASSPGQGAYNEQFF
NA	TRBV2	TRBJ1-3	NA	TGTGCCAGCAGGGCGGGCACTGGAAACACCATATATTTT	CASRAGTGNTIYF
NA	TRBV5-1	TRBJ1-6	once	TGCGCCAGCAGCCCGGACACGAGCTCCTATAATTCACCCCTCCACTTT	CASSPDTSSYNSPLHF
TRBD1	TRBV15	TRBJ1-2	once	TGTGCCACCAGCAGATCAGGACAGGGGGCTTTCGACTATGGCTACACCTTC	CATSRSGQGAFDYGYTF
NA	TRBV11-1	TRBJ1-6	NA	TGTGCCAGCAGCTTAGACCGGAGCCGAGGGAGATCACCCCTCCACTTT	CASSLDRSRGRSPLHF
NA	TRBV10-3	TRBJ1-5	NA	TGTGCCATCAGGCCGGGAGAAGAGAGCAATCAGCCCCAGCATTTT	CAIRPGEESNQPQHF
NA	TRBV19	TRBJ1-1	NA	TGTGCCAGTAGTATAGCGGACAGTAGGTCTGAAGCTTTCTTT	CASSIADSRSEAFF
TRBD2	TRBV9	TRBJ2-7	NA	TGTGCCAGCAGCGTAGCTCCTAGCGGGGGCTCCTACGAGCAGTACTTC	CASSVAPSGGSYEQYF
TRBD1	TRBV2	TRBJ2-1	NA	TGTGCCAGCACCCAATTCCTTTGGGGGGACAGGGGGGACAATGAGCAGTTCTTC	CASTQFLWGDRGDNEQFF
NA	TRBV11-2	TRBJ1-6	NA	TGTGCCAGCAGCTTAGATGGGACATCCTATAATTCACCCCTCCACTTT	CASSLDGTSYNSPLHF
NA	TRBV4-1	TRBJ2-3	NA	TGCGCCAGCAGCCTTACAGGTTCATGGGGCACAGATACGCAGTATTTT	CASSLTGSWGTDTQYF
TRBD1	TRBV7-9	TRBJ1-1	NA	TGTGCCAGCAGCTTAAGGGTGGGACAGGGGGCTCAGACTGAAGCTTTCTTT	CASSLRVGQGAQTEAFF
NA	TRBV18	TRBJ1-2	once	TGTGCCAGCTCAGAGACAGCCTCCTATGGCTACACCTTC	CASSETASYGYTF
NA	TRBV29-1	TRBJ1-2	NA	TGCAGCGGGGGAACGCGTCTTAAGTACACCTTC	CSGGTRLKYTF
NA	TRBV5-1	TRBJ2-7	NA	TGCGCCAGCAGCCCCGAGGCGTTGGGCGAGCAGTACTTC	CASSPEALGEQYF
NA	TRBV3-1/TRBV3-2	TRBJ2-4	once	TGTGCCAGCAGCAACAGGGAATTCATTCAGTACTTC	CASSNREFIQYF
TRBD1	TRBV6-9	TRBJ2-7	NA	TGTGCCAGCAGCCGTCAGACAGGGAATACCTACGAGCAGTACTTC	CASSRQTGNTYEQYF
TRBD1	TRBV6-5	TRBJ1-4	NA	TGTGCCAGCAGTTACGGGGGACAGACTAATGAAAAACTGTTTTTT	CASSYGGQTNEKLFF
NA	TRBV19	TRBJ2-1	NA	TGTGCCAGTAGTATAAGCGGGGACAGGCCCTACAATGAGCAGTTCTTC	CASSISGDRPYNEQFF
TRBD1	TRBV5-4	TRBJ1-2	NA	TGTGCCAGCTCGAGGTTAGGACAGGGGGACGGCTATGGCTACACCTTC	CASSRLGQGDGYGYTF
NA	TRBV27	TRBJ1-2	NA	TGTGCCAGCAGCCATACCACCGGAGAGGGCAGCTATGGCTACACCTTC	CASSHTTGEGSYGYTF
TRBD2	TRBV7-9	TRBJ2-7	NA	TGTGCCATCCTTCGGGGGGGCTCCTACGAGCAGTACTTC	CAILRGGSYEQYF
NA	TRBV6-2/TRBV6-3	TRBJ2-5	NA	TGTGCCAGCAGTTACTCCTCGCAAGAGACCCAGTACTTC	CASSYSSQETQYF
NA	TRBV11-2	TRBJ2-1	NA	TGTGCCAGCAGCTTGGTATTGAGCTCCTACAATGAGCAGTTCTTC	CASSLVLSSYNEQFF
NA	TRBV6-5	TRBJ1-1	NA	TGTGCCAGCAGTCAGGGTGGGCTGAACACTGAAGCTTTCTTT	CASSQGGLNTEAFF
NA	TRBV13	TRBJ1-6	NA	TGTGCCAGCAGCTTAATCCCGGGAGGGGAATCACCCCTCCACTTT	CASSLIPGGESPLHF
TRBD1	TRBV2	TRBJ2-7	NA	TGTGCCAGCAGTGAACGAAGGACAGGGCTAGAGCAGTACTTC	CASSERRTGLEQYF
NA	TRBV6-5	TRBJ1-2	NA	TGTGCCAGCAGGAATGTGGGGGGGAACTATGGCTACACCTTC	CASRNVGGNYGYTF
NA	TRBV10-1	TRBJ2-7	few	TGCGCCAGCAGTGAGAATCAGGGGTACGAGCAGTACTTC	CASSENQGYEQYF
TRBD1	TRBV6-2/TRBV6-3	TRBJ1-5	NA	TGTGCCAGCAGTGGAAACTCCGGGACAGGGAATCCGCCCCAGCATTTT	CASSGNSGTGNPPQHF
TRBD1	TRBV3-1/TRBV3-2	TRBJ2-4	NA	TGTGCCAGCAGCCCCGGTGACAGGGGAGGCATTCAGTACTTC	CASSPGDRGGIQYF
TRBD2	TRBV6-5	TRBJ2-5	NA	TGTGCCAGCACCCTGACTAGCGGGGGAGAGACCCAGTACTTC	CASTLTSGGETQYF
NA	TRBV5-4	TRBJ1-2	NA	TGTGCCAGCAGTATTCCAATCCGCGACTATGGCTACACCTTC	CASSIPIRDYGYTF
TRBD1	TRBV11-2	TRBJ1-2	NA	TGTGCCAGCAGCTTTAGCGGGCGAACAGGGGGCTCTGGCTACACCTTC	CASSFSGRTGGSGYTF
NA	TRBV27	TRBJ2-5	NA	TGTGCCAGCAGCCCCGTGCAGGGGGGACAAGAGACCCAGTACTTC	CASSPVQGGQETQYF
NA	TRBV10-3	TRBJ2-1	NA	TGTGCCATCAGTGGGGGGGAGGCGTTCAATGAGCAGTTCTTC	CAISGGEAFNEQFF
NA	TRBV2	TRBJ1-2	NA	TGTGCCAGCAGAAGAATGGGGGGAGGTTGGGGCTACACCTTC	CASRRMGGGWGYTF
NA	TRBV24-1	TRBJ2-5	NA	TGTGCCACCAGTGACCCGGGTCAGGGGTTGGGGGAGACCCAGTACTTC	CATSDPGQGLGETQYF
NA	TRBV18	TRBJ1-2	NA	TGTGCCAGCTCACCGCCAGGGGCTAACTATGGCTACACCTTC	CASSPPGANYGYTF
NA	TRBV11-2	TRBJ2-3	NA	TGTGCCAGCCTATTTGGTGGAGATACGCAGTATTTT	CASLFGGDTQYF
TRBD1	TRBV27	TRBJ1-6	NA	TGTGCCAGCAGTCCGGGCCCCCGGGACAGGGCTTCACCCCTCCACTTT	CASSPGPRDRASPLHF
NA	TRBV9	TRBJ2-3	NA	TGTGCCAGCAGCGATTGGTGGGGCGCAGATACGCAGTATTTT	CASSDWWGADTQYF
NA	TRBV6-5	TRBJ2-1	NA	TGTGCCAGCACCCCGCAGGGCTCCTACAATGAGCAGTTCTTC	CASTPQGSYNEQFF
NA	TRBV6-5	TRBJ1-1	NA	TGTGCCAGCATCCTCGGCGGGACTGAAGCTTTCTTT	CASILGGTEAFF